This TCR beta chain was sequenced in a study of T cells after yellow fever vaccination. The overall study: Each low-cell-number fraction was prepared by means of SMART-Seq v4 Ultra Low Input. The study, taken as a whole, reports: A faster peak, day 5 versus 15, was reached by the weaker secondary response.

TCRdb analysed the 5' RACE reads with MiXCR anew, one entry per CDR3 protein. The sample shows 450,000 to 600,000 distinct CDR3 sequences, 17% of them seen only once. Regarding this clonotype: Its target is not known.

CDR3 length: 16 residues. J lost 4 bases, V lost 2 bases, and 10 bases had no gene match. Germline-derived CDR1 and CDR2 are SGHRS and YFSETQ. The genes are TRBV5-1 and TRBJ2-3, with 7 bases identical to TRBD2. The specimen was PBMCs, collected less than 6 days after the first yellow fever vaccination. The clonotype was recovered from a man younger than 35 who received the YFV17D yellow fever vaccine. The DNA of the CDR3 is TGCGCCAGCAGCTTTCCAGGGACTACCAGCGCAGATACGCAGTATTTT. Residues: CASSFPGTTSADTQYF.